One and the same sample provided the 13 T cell receptor beta chains below, sequenced in a study of T cell repertoires in cytomegalovirus infection. Their specific antigens are unknown. One entry per CDR3 protein, called by TCRdb with MiXCR from the reads. The sample carries some 920,000 distinct CDR3 sequences, 31% recorded once. The sequencing here drew on cultured CD8+ T cells from PBMCs, taken from culture after CMV antigen stimulation. These receptors were obtained from a human donor in good health (CMV status not recorded). Some clones in this sample may be carry-over from other donors' samples.

The V and J genes are TRBV4-3 and TRBJ1-2, with a possible D match to TRBD1 (5 bases). The germline CDR1 and CDR2 sequences are LGHNA and YSLEER. V dropped 0 bases and J dropped 0 bases, with 14 bases sitting between them. This CDR3 contains 17 residues. The CDR3 loop is CASSQDFGGYANYGYTF. The CDR3 bases are TGCGCCAGCAGCCAAGATTTTGGGGGGTATGCTAACTATGGCTACACCTTC.

This chain uses TRBV19 with TRBJ1-1, with D unclear. The CDR3 is made up of 15 amino acids. Germline V gene data show CDR1 as LNHDA and CDR2 as SQIVND (reference sequence). V lost 3 bases and J 6 bases, leaving 17 bases between the germline ends. For the CDR3, the DNA is TGTGCCAGTAGTATTGGGGTAGGAGGGATCCCTGAAGCTTTCTTT. This gives the protein CASSIGVGGIPEAFF.

V is TRBV15 and J is TRBJ2-1; tentatively, D is TRBD1 or TRBD2 (5 bases each). The germline V gene encodes CDR1 LNHNV and CDR2 YYDKDF (reference sequence). Trimming left V 0 bases short and J 8 bases short, with 11 bases between. The CDR3 has 14 residues. This CDR3 reads CATSRDLGVHEQFF. CDR3 in DNA: TGTGCCACCAGCAGAGATTTGGGGGTCCATGAGCAGTTCTTC.

The chain carries TRBV6-2 or TRBV6-3 and TRBJ2-2; 15 nucleotides line up with TRBD2. This CDR3 is 19 amino acids long. V trimming: 0 bases; J trimming: 5 bases; junction bases outside the gene matches: 7. Germline CDR1 MNHEY, CDR2 SVGEGT. The CDR3 region is CASSYSGLAGGPWTGELFF. The CDR3 DNA follows: TGTGCCAGCAGTTACTCCGGACTAGCGGGGGGGCCTTGGACCGGGGAGCTGTTTTTT.

On this clonotype itself: A clone one base away is much larger, so this may be a read error. In this CDR3 the conserved last residue, phenylalanine or tryptophan, is missing, so a read error is likely. The V call is TRBV7-4, the J call TRBJ2-5; TRBD2 aligns across 8 bases. The CDR3 length is 15 residues. CDR1 is SGHVT and CDR2 is SQSDAQ in the germline V gene. The V segment lost 0 bases and the J segment 4 bases; nucleotides outside the gene matches: 4. This CDR3 reads CASSLAPTSGETQYS. For the CDR3, the DNA is TGTGCCAGCAGCTTAGCCCCAACTAGCGGAGAGACCCAGTACTCC.

As concerns this clonotype: At one end, the junction sequence differs from germline, possibly due to a read error. The chain has TRBV7-6 and TRBJ1-1; D remains ambiguous. The CDR3 runs to 14 residues. Germline V CDR1 and CDR2: SGHVS, FNYEAQ. The CDR3 nucleotides read TGTGCCAGCAGCCCGGGCAGGTTGAACACTGAAGCTTCCTTT. Its protein product is CASSPGRLNTEASF.

The genes are TRBV4-3 and TRBJ1-1, with D perhaps TRBD1 (5 bases). The V gene lost 1 base and the J gene lost 5 bases, with 14 bases spanning the gap. Germline-derived CDR1 and CDR2 are LGHNA and YSLEER. This CDR3 spans 15 amino acids. The CDR3 nucleotides are TGCGCCAGCAGCCAAGTCGCGGGACGGTATACTGAAGCTTTCTTT. Its protein product is CASSQVAGRYTEAFF.

V usage is TRBV4-1 and J usage is TRBJ1-5; D uncertain. The V and J ends lost 3 bases and 0 bases respectively, with 9 bases between them. Germline assignment: CDR1 MGHRA and CDR2 YSYEKL. This CDR3 has 15 residues. The CDR3 nucleotides read TGCGCCAGCAGCCACGGAGGCCTTAGCAATCAGCCCCAGCATTTT. Residues: CASSHGGLSNQPQHF.

This clonotype has a handful of counts. This sequence joins TRBV6-5 and TRBJ2-1; 14 bases align to TRBD2. CDR1 is MNHEY, CDR2 SVGAGI, per germline. V trimming: 7 bases; J trimming: 0 bases; junction bases outside the gene matches: 5. There are 17 residues in the CDR3. For the CDR3, the DNA is TGTGCCAGCACCCTGACTAGCGGGGGGGTCTCCTACAATGAGCAGTTCTTC. Translated: CASTLTSGGVSYNEQFF.

This clonotype was seen a few times. In DNA, the CDR3 is TGTGCCAGCAGCTTAGACGCGGAGCTCAACTATGGCTACACCTTC. Its translation: CASSLDAELNYGYTF. The gene calls are TRBV13 and TRBJ1-2; D ambiguous. Between the trimmed V and J ends, which lost 1 base and 2 bases, there was a span of 11 bases. The CDR3 extends over 15 amino acids. Germline V gene data show CDR1 as PRHDT and CDR2 as FYEKMQ (reference sequence).

This clonotype appeared a few times. J is TRBJ2-2 and V is TRBV13; 7 bases map to TRBD1. From germline, CDR1 is PRHDT and CDR2 FYEKMQ (reference sequence). CDR3 length: 17 amino acids. Germline trimming cut 4 bases from V and 3 bases from J; bases unmatched to any gene: 11. In DNA, the CDR3 is TGTGCCAGCAGCTCAATTAGGACAGGAACAGACACCGGGGAGCTGTTTTTT. Translating gives CASSSIRTGTDTGELFF.

V is TRBV10-3 and J is TRBJ2-1, with 8 positions matching TRBD2. CDR1 is ENHRY, CDR2 SYGVKD, per germline. The CDR3 runs 14 residues. V shed 11 bases, J shed 5 bases, and the junction held 11 bases outside the gene matches. This CDR3 is CAVTPGLGDNEQFF. The DNA of the CDR3 is TGTGCCGTCACTCCGGGACTAGGGGACAATGAGCAGTTCTTC.

The chain uses TRBV24-1 and TRBJ2-2; TRBD2 might be the D (5 bases). V was clipped by 0 bases and J by 1 base, with 8 bases between them. Germline CDR1 is KGHDR and CDR2 is SFDVKD. This CDR3 has 16 amino acids. The CDR3: CATSDLRTGNTGELFF. CDR3 sequence (DNA): TGTGCCACCAGTGATTTGCGGACTGGGAACACCGGGGAGCTGTTTTTT.